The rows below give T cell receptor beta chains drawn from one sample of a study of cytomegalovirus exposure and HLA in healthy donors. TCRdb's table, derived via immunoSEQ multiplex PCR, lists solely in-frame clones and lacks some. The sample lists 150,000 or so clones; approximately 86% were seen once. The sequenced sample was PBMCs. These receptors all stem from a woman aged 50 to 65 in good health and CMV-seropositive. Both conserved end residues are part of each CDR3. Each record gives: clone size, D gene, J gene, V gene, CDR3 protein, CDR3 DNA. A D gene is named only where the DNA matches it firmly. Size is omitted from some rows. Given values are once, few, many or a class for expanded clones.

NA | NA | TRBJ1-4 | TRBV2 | CASSRRWEKLFF | TGTGCCAGCAGTCGGAGGTGGGAAAAACTGTTTTTT
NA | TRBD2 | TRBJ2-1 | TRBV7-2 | CASSLLAGGYNEQFF | TGTGCCAGCAGCTTACTAGCGGGGGGTTACAATGAGCAGTTCTTC
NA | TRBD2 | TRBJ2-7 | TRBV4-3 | CASSQDLAGGISYEQYF | TGCGCCAGCAGCCAAGATCTCGCGGGGGGCATCTCCTACGAGCAGTACTTC
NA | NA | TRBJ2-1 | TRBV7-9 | CASSLGWREQFF | TGTGCCAGCAGCTTAGGATGGAGGGAGCAGTTCTTC
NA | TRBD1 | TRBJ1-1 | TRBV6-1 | CASSDQPGQGTEAFF | TGTGCCAGCAGTGACCAACCGGGACAGGGAACTGAAGCTTTCTTT
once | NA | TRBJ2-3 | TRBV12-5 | CASGLQGFRDTQYF | TGTGCTAGTGGGCTCCAGGGTTTCAGAGATACGCAGTATTTT
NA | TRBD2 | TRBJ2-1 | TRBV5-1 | CASSLAPAGVDEQFF | TGCGCCAGCAGCTTGGCCCCAGCGGGGGTAGATGAGCAGTTCTTC
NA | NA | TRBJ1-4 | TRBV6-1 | CASSAYGRGINEKLFF | TGTGCCAGCAGTGCGTACGGTCGGGGGATTAATGAAAAACTGTTTTTT
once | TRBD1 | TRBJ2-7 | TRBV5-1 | CASSLGGTGSSYEQYF | TGCGCCAGCAGCTTAGGAGGGACAGGCAGCTCCTACGAGCAGTACTTC
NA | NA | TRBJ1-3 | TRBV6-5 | CASRPRLSGNTIYF | TGTGCCAGCAGGCCCAGATTATCTGGAAACACCATATATTTT
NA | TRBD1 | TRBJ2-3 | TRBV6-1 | CASSQRGQAEVQYF | TGTGCCAGCAGCCAGAGGGGACAGGCTGAGGTGCAGTATTTT